These 22 T cell receptor beta chains came from one sample sequenced in a study of TIL therapy for anti-PD-1-resistant metastatic lung cancer. The immunoSEQ assay was v3. Assay used: immunoSEQ multiplex PCR; TCRdb lists only in-frame clones, some missing. The data hold 57,000 or so clones, with around 87% observed a single time. Indicated time point: pre-treatment sample, taken before nivolumab and TIL therapy. The starting material was blood, obtained at baseline. Receptors were obtained from a person aged 30 to 80 with non-small cell lung cancer.

CDR3 nucleotide sequence: TGTGCCAGCAGTTCCAGGTACGAAGATACGCAGTATTTT. Protein: CASSSRYEDTQYF. The V gene is TRBV27, the J gene TRBJ2-3; no clear D. The length of the CDR3 is 13 residues. The V and J ends lost 4 bases and 5 bases respectively, with 10 bases between them. CDR1 and CDR2 from the germline V gene are MNHEY and SMNVEV (reference sequence).

CDR3 region: CASSEGPATNEKLFF. As DNA, the CDR3 is TGTGCCAGCAGTGAGGGTCCTGCAACTAATGAAAAACTGTTTTTT. The V call is TRBV2, the J call TRBJ1-4, with D unresolved. The CDR3 is 15 residues long. Germline-derived CDR1 and CDR2 are SNHLY and FYNNEI. The V and J ends lost 3 bases and 0 bases respectively, with 8 bases between them.

This chain links TRBV27 with TRBJ2-1, with D perhaps TRBD2 (7 bases). V gave up 5 bases and J gave up 10 bases, with 15 bases separating them. The CDR3 consists of 13 residues. The germline CDR1 and CDR2 sequences are MNHEY and SMNVEV (reference sequence). Here the CDR3 DNA reads TGTGCCAGCAGTCCTCAAGGGGGGGAAGAGCAGTTCTTC. This codes for CASSPQGGEEQFF.

The CDR3: CASSLWDRGRRVSSPLHF. The CDR3, as DNA: TGTGCCAGCAGCTTATGGGACAGGGGGCGGCGGGTCAGTTCGCCCCTCCACTTT. The chain couples TRBV7-2 to TRBJ1-6; 12 bases map to TRBD1. The CDR3 totals 18 residues. The ends lost 2 bases at V and 13 bases at J; junction bases unmatched: 15. Looked up from germline, CDR1 is SGHTA and CDR2 is FQGNSA.

The chain uses TRBV29-1 and TRBJ2-3; D uncertain. CDR3 length: 14 residues. Looked up from germline, CDR1 is SQVTM and CDR2 is ANQGSEA. V shed 7 bases and J shed 0 bases, with 14 bases lying between them. CDR3 DNA: TGCAGCGCCGTAGTTGTGAGGAGCACAGATACGCAGTATTTT. This sequence encodes CSAVVVRSTDTQYF.

V gene TRBV6-1 combines with J gene TRBJ2-3, with 9 bases aligning to TRBD2. Germline V gene data show CDR1 as MNHNS and CDR2 as SASEGT. V trimming: 2 bases; J trimming: 6 bases; junction bases outside the gene matches: 15. The CDR3 has 18 amino acids. The CDR3 nucleotides read TGTGCCAGCAGTGAAAGGGGTTTGGGACTAGCCAAATCGGATACGCAGTATTTT. Its protein is CASSERGLGLAKSDTQYF.

The chain combines TRBV7-6 with TRBJ1-1, with a possible D match to TRBD1 (5 bases). This CDR3 contains 15 residues. V was pared by 5 bases and J by 4 bases, with 17 bases between. From germline, CDR1 is SGHVS and CDR2 FNYEAQ. CDR3: CASSPTGGSGTEAFF. CDR3 nucleotides: TGTGCCAGCAGCCCGACGGGGGGTTCGGGCACTGAAGCTTTCTTT. Combining the CDR3 with reference TRBV7-6 and TRBJ1-1 gives the whole variable domain GAGVSQSPRYKVTKRGQDVALRCDPISGHVSLYWYRQALGQGPEFLTYFNYEAQQDKSGLPNDRFSAERPEGSISTLTIQRTEQRDSAMYRCASSPTGGSGTEAFFGQGTRLTVV.

The gene calls are TRBV10-3 and TRBJ2-7; tentative D call: TRBD1 (6 bases). The CDR3 runs to 17 residues. V lost 3 bases and J 4 bases, leaving 22 bases between the germline ends. Germline values: CDR1 ENHRY, CDR2 SYGVKD. The CDR3 coding sequence is TGTGCCATCAGTGACCAACCAGGGATACAGGGCTTATACGAGCAGTACTTC. This translates into CAISDQPGIQGLYEQYF.

This clone appeared once. The V call is TRBV15, the J call TRBJ2-7; D is perhaps TRBD1 (5 bases). V lost 0 bases and J lost 12, with 9 bases in between. The CDR3 has 11 amino acids. In germline, CDR1 is LNHNV, CDR2 YYDKDF (reference sequence). The CDR3 spells CATSRDRVSYF. DNA of the CDR3: TGTGCCACCAGCAGAGACAGGGTCTCGTACTTC.

The chain recombines TRBV7-3 with TRBJ2-1; 9 positions match TRBD1. The germline CDR1 and CDR2 sequences are SGHTA and FQGTGA. CDR3 size: 15 residues. The V and J ends lost 5 bases and 7 bases, in that order; junction bases with no gene match: 9. CDR3 in amino acids: CASSINRDRANEQFF. In DNA form, the CDR3 reads TGTGCCAGCAGCATCAATCGGGACAGGGCAAATGAGCAGTTCTTC.

V usage is TRBV28 and J usage is TRBJ2-7, with D perhaps TRBD1 (6 bases). This CDR3 comprises 21 residues. V dropped 2 bases and J dropped 0 bases, with 29 bases sitting between them. Germline V gene lookup returns CDR1 MDHEN and CDR2 SYDVKM. CDR3 nucleotide sequence: TGTGCCAGCAGTTTAATGGGGCAGGGGAGAGGATTTAAGAATAGCTCCTACGAGCAGTACTTC. Protein product: CASSLMGQGRGFKNSSYEQYF.

The V gene is TRBV27, the J gene TRBJ2-1, with D tentatively TRBD2 (6 bases). Trimming removed 0 bases from V and 2 bases from J, with 8 bases in between. CDR1 and CDR2 (germline): MNHEY, SMNVEV (reference sequence). This CDR3 comprises 15 residues. The CDR3: CASSLSRGPYNEQFF. The CDR3 nucleotides are TGTGCCAGCAGTTTATCGCGGGGTCCCTACAATGAGCAGTTCTTC.

Note on this clone: Additional DNA sequences in this sample encode the identical CDR3. The chain couples TRBV5-1 to TRBJ2-1; perhaps D is TRBD1 or TRBD2 (5 bases each). Germline values: CDR1 SGHRS, CDR2 YFSETQ. Trimming cost V 0 bases and J 2 bases, with 9 bases left between them. The CDR3 is 15 amino acids. Written as DNA, the CDR3 is TGCGCCAGCAGCTTGGGTGGGGGAGCCTACAATGAGCAGTTCTTC. Residues: CASSLGGGAYNEQFF.

The chain is built from TRBV2 and TRBJ1-4, with D unclear. Trimming cost V 1 base and J 3 bases, with 9 bases left between them. The germline CDR1 and CDR2 sequences are SNHLY and FYNNEI. This CDR3 is 15 amino acids long. CDR3 nucleotides: TGTGCCAGCAGTGAAGGAGACGGACCTAATGAAAAACTGTTTTTT. This gives the protein CASSEGDGPNEKLFF.

The chain recombines TRBV18 with TRBJ1-1; D is uncertain. V was cut by 1 base and J by 0 bases, with 9 bases left in between. This CDR3 is 15 amino acids long. Germline values: CDR1 KGHSH, CDR2 LQKENI. The CDR3 protein is CASSPRQALNTEAFF. CDR3 nucleotide sequence: TGTGCCAGCTCACCACGGCAGGCCTTGAACACTGAAGCTTTCTTT.

The chain joins TRBV3-1 (or the pseudogene TRBV3-2) to TRBJ2-1, with D tentatively TRBD1 or TRBD2 (5 bases each). V was trimmed by 5 bases and J by 3 bases, leaving 14 bases between them. The CDR3 is 15 residues long. Per the germline V gene, CDR1 is LGHDT and CDR2 is YNNKEL (reference sequence). CDR3 sequence (DNA): TGTGCCAGCAGCTCCGGGACGACCTTCTACAATGAGCAGTTCTTC. Protein product: CASSSGTTFYNEQFF.

CDR3 sequence reads: CASRRGGTGRTEQFF. The CDR3, as DNA: TGTGCCAGCAGGCGGGGGGGAACAGGCCGCACTGAGCAGTTCTTC. This sequence joins TRBV28 and TRBJ2-1; 9 nucleotides agree with TRBD2. The V gene end was trimmed by 6 bases and the J gene end by 9 bases; junction bases not matched to a gene: 12. The CDR3 is 15 residues long. Germline V lookup: CDR1 MDHEN, CDR2 SYDVKM.

The chain employs TRBV10-3 and TRBJ2-1; 7 bases line up with TRBD2. Germline V gene sequence: CDR1 ENHRY, CDR2 SYGVKD. The junction had 6 bases not matched to a gene; V was cut back by 0 bases and J by 4 bases. The CDR3 is made up of 16 amino acids. As DNA, the CDR3 is TGTGCCATCAGTGAGTCGACCAGCGGGGTTTACAATGAGCAGTTCTTC. As protein: CAISESTSGVYNEQFF.

The chain combines TRBV3-1 (or the pseudogene TRBV3-2) with TRBJ2-7; TRBD1 might be the D (6 bases). Trimming stripped 6 bases from V and 4 bases from J, with 10 bases between. Germline-derived CDR1 and CDR2 are LGHDT and YNNKEL (reference sequence). The CDR3 consists of 12 residues. CDR3 in DNA: TGTGCCAGCAGGGACAGCTTTTACGAGCAGTACTTC. As protein: CASRDSFYEQYF.

V usage is TRBV21-1 and J usage is TRBJ1-5. TRBV21-1 is a listed pseudogene. This CDR3 is built from 15 residues. The DNA for the CDR3 is TGTGCCAGCAGCAGAATATCAGCCTCTAATCAGCCCCAGCATTTT. Amino acids: CASSRISASNQPQHF.

V and J are TRBV18 and TRBJ1-1; TRBD1 agrees at 9 bases. The ends lost 6 bases at V and 3 bases at J; junction bases unmatched: 2. From germline, CDR1 is KGHSH and CDR2 LQKENI. The CDR3 is made up of 13 amino acids. The CDR3, as DNA: TGTGCCAGCTCGAGGGACAGGGACACTGAAGCTTTCTTT. It specifies CASSRDRDTEAFF. The variable domain in full, with the rest retrieved from reference TRBV18 and TRBJ1-1, is NAGVMQNPRHLVRRRGQEARLRCSPMKGHSHVYWYRQLPEEGLKFMVYLQKENIIDESGMPKERFSAEFPKEGPSILRIQQVVRGDSAAYFCASSRDRDTEAFFGQGTRLTVV.

This clone was detected only once. This chain connects TRBV27 to TRBJ2-4; possibly TRBD1 for D (6 bases). V was pared by 5 bases and J by 1 base, with 21 bases between. From germline, CDR1 is MNHEY and CDR2 SMNVEV (reference sequence). The CDR3 contains 18 residues. The CDR3 region is CASSPLALAGDAKNIQYF. The CDR3 DNA reads as TGTGCCAGCAGTCCCCTTGCCCTCGCAGGGGACGCCAAAAACATTCAGTACTTC.